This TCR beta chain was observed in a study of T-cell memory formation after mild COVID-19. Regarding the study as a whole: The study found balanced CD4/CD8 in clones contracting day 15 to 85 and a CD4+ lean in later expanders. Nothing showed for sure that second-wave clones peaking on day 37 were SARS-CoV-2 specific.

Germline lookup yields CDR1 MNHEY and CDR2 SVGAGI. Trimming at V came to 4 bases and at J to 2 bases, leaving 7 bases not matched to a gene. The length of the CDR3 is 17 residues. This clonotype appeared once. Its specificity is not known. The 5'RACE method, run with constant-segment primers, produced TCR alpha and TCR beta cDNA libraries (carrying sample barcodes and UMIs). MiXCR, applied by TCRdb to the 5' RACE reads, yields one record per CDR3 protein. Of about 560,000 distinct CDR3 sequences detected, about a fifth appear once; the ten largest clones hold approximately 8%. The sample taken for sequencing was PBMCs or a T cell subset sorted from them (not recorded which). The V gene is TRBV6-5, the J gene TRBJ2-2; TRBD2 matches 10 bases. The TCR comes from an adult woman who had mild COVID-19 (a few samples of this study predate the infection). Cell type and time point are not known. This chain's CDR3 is CASSFRTSGVNTGELFF. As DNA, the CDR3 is TGTGCCAGCAGTTTCAGGACTAGCGGAGTTAACACCGGGGAGCTGTTTTTT.